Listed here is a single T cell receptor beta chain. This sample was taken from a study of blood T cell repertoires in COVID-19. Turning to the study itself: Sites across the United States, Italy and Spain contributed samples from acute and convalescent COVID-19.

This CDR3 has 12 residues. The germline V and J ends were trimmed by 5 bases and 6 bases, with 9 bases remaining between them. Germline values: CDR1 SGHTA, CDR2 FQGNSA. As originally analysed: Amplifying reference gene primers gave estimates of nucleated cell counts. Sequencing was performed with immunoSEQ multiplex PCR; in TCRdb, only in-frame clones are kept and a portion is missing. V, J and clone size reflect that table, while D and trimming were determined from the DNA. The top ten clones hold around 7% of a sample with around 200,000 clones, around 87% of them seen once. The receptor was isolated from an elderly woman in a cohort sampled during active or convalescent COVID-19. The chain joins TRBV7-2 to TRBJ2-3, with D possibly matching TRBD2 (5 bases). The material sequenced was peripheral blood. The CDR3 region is CASSRTGDTQYF. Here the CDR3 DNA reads TGTGCCAGCAGCCGGACGGGGGATACGCAGTATTTT.